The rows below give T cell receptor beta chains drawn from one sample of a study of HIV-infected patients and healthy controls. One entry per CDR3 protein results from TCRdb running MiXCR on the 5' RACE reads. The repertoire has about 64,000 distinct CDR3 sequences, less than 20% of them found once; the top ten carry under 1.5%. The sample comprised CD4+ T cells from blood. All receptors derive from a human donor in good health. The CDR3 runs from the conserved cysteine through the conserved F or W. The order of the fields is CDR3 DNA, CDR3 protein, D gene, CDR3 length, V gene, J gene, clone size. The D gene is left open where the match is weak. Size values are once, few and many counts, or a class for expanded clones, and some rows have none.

TGTGCCAGCAGCCATACGACAGGGGGCCTGACCTCTTTCTTT	CASSHTTGGLTSFF	TRBD1	14	TRBV3-1	TRBJ1-1	-
TGTGCCAGCTCACGTTCGGGACAGACCTACGAGCAGTACTTC	CASSRSGQTYEQYF	TRBD1	14	TRBV18	TRBJ2-7	few
TGTGCCAGCAGCCAAGGGAGACTAGCGGGGGGCCAAGAGACCCAGTACTTC	CASSQGRLAGGQETQYF	TRBD2	17	TRBV3-1	TRBJ2-5	many
TGTGCCAGCTCACCTGGGGACAGGGGGGCTTGGAATCAGCCCCAGCATTTT	CASSPGDRGAWNQPQHF	TRBD1	17	TRBV18	TRBJ1-5	-
TGCGCCAGCAGTGAAACGGGACTAGCGGGCACAGATACGCAGTATTTT	CASSETGLAGTDTQYF	TRBD2	16	TRBV10-1	TRBJ2-3	few
TGTGCCAGCAGCGTACAGGACGGGCTGAACACTGAAGCTTTCTTT	CASSVQDGLNTEAFF	-	15	TRBV11-3	TRBJ1-1	few
TGTGCCAGCAGTACCCCGGGACAGGGGGCCTACGAGCAGTACTTC	CASSTPGQGAYEQYF	TRBD1	15	TRBV27	TRBJ2-7	-
TGTGCCAGTAGCCCGACTAGCGGGAAGATGGGCGAGCAGTACTTC	CASSPTSGKMGEQYF	TRBD2	15	TRBV19	TRBJ2-7	many
TGCAGTGCGGGGGGGAGGGGCACAGATACGCAGTATTTT	CSAGGRGTDTQYF	TRBD2	13	TRBV20-1	TRBJ2-3	few
TGTGCCAGCAGCCGGAGAGGGACAGTGAGCTCCTACGAGCAGTACTTC	CASSRRGTVSSYEQYF	TRBD1	16	TRBV7-9	TRBJ2-7	-
TGTGCCAGCAGTCCAAGTGGCGGGGGGGCCGGCACCGGGGAGCTGTTTTTT	CASSPSGGGAGTGELFF	TRBD2	17	TRBV6-6	TRBJ2-2	few
TGCAGCGCCCTGGGGCCGGGGGCAGCTGAAGCTTTCTTT	CSALGPGAAEAFF	-	13	TRBV29-1	TRBJ1-1	few
TGTGCCAGCAGTTACGGGACAGGGATGGCCACTGAAGCTTTCTTT	CASSYGTGMATEAFF	TRBD1	15	TRBV6-5	TRBJ1-1	few
TGTGCCAGCAGTTCCCCCTATGGCTACACCTTC	CASSSPYGYTF	-	11	TRBV6-5	TRBJ1-2	-
TGCGCCAGCAGTCAAGTTGCTGGCAGTGAGAACACTGAAGCTTTCTTT	CASSQVAGSENTEAFF	-	16	TRBV4-1	TRBJ1-1	many
TGTGCCATCAAGGAAGGCGGGCCCACCGGGGAGCTGTTTTTT	CAIKEGGPTGELFF	-	14	TRBV10-3	TRBJ2-2	many